This entry concerns a single TCR beta chain. Antigen: not known. CDR3 length equals 16 residues. Trimming shortened V by 6 bases and J by 6 bases, and 24 bases separated the two germline ends. Germline values: CDR1 DFQATT, CDR2 SNEGSKA (reference sequence). This sample is part of a study of early T cells in non-severe SARS-CoV-2 infection. Across the study: The chains were unpaired, and the sequenced material was bulk RNA from unsorted whole blood. Study-level points and caveats: Matching with VDJdb favored anti-spike CD8 responses (missing private and CD4 specificities).

Individual cDNA molecules received unique molecular identifiers during library preparation. From the 5' RACE reads, TCRdb called clonotypes with MiXCR, one entry per CDR3 protein. The repertoire holds roughly 61,000 distinct CDR3 sequences, with about 13% as singletons. The rearrangement uses TRBV20-1 and TRBJ2-1; weak D call: TRBD2 (5 bases). The sequenced sample was whole blood, obtained at baseline. The source of this sequence is an adult who was a healthcare worker with PCR-confirmed SARS-CoV-2 infection or an uninfected control (not recorded which). The CDR3 bases are TGCAGTGCGACGGACTCCGGGTCGGGTCTCGGCAATGAGCAGTTCTTC. Its translation: CSATDSGSGLGNEQFF.